Below, one TCR beta chain is given with its context. Repertoires were generated with immunoSEQ multiplex PCR, while TCRdb's copy carries only in-frame clones and drops some. Of about 130,000 clones listed, less than 90% are singletons. In germline, CDR1 is SEHNR, CDR2 FQNEAQ (reference sequence). The CDR3 runs to 12 residues. Trimming took 5 bases from V and 8 from J; bases not matched to a gene: 5. This record comes from a study of identifying expanded T cells in peripheral blood. V is TRBV7-9 and J is TRBJ1-2; 7 bases fit TRBD1. The sequence was collected from a person aged 18 to 75 in good health. The sequenced sample consisted of blood. Here the CDR3 DNA reads TGTGCCAGCAGCCCGCGGGACAGCGGCTACACCTTC. Protein sequence: CASSPRDSGYTF. Supplemented by reference TRBV7-9 and TRBJ1-2, the full variable domain reads DTGVSQNPRHKITKRGQNVTFRCDPISEHNRLYWYRQTLGQGPEFLTYFQNEAQLEKSRLLSDRFSAERPKGSFSTLEIQRTEQGDSAMYLCASSPRDSGYTFGSGTRLTVV.